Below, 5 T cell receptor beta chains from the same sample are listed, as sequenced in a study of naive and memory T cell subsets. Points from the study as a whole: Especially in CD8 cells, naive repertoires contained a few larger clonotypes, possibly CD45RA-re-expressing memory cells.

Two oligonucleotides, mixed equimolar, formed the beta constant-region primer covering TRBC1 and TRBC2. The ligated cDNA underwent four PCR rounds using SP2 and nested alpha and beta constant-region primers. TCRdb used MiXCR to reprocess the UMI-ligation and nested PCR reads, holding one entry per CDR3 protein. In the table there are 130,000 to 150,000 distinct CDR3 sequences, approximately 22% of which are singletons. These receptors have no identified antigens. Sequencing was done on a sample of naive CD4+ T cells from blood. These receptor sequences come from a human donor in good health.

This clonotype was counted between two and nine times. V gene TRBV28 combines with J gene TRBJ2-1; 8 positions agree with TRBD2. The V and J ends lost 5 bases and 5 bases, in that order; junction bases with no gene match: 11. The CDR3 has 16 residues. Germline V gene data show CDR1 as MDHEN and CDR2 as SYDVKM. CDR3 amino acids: CASSAQSGGRDNEQFF. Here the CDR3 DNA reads TGTGCCAGCAGTGCCCAATCGGGGGGGCGCGACAATGAGCAGTTCTTC.

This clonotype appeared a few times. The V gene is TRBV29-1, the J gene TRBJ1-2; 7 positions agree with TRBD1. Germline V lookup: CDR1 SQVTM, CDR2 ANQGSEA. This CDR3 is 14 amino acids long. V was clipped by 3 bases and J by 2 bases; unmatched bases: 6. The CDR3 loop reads CSVDPRGQNYGYTF. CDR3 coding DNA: TGCAGCGTTGATCCGAGGGGGCAGAACTATGGCTACACCTTC.

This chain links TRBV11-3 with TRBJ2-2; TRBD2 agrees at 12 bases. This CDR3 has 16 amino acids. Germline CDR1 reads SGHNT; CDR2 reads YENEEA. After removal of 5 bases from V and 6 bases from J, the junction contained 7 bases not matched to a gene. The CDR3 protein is CASSPTLAGGPGELFF. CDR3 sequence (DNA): TGTGCCAGCAGCCCGACCCTAGCGGGAGGGCCCGGGGAGCTGTTTTTT.

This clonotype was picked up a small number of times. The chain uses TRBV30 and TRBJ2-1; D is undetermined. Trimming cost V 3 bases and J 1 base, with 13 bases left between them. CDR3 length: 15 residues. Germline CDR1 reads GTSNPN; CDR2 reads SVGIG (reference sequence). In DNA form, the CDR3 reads TGTGCCTGGAGATGGCAGTCAACTTCCTACAATGAGCAGTTCTTC. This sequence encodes CAWRWQSTSYNEQFF.

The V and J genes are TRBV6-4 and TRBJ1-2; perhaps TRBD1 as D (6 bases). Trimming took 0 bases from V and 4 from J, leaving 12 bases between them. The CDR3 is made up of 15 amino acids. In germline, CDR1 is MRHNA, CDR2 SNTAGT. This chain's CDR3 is CASSDSKQGIYGYTF. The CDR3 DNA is TGTGCCAGCAGTGACTCGAAACAGGGAATCTATGGCTACACCTTC.